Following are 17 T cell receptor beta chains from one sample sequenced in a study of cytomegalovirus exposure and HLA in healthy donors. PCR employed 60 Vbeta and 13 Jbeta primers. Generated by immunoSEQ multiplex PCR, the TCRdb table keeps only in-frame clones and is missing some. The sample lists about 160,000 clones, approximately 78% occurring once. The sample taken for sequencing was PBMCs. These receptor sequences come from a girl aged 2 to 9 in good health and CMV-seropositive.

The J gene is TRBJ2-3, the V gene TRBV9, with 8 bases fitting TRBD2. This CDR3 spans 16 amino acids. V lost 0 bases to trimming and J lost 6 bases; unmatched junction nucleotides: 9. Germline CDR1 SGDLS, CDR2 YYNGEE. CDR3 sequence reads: CASSVVGREEGDTQYF. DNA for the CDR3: TGTGCCAGCAGCGTAGTTGGGCGGGAGGAGGGGGATACGCAGTATTTT.

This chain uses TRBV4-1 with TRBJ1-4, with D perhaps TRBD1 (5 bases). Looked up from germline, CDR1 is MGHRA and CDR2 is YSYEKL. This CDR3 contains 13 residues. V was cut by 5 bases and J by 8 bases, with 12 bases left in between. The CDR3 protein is CASSGGTAEKLFF. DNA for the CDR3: TGCGCCAGCAGCGGCGGGACCGCGGAAAAACTGTTTTTT.

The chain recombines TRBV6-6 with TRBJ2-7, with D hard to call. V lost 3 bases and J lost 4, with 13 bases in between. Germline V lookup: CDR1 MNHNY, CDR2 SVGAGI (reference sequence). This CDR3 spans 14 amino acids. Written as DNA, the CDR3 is TGTGCCAGCAGTTATACCCTCGGTGTTTACGAGCAGTACTTC. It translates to CASSYTLGVYEQYF.

The CDR3 spells CASSGTFNQPQHF. CDR3 in DNA: TGTGCCAGTAGCGGGACTTTCAATCAGCCCCAGCATTTT. This chain links TRBV19 with TRBJ1-5; possible D gene TRBD1, 5 bases. This CDR3 region has 13 residues. Germline CDR1 LNHDA, CDR2 SQIVND (reference sequence). V was cut by 6 bases and J by 3 bases, with 9 bases left in between.

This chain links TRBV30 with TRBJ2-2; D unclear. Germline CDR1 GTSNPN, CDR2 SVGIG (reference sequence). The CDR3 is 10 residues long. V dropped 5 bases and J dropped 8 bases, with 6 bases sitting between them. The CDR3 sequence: CAWARGELFF. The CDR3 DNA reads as TGTGCCTGGGCCAGAGGGGAGCTGTTTTTT.

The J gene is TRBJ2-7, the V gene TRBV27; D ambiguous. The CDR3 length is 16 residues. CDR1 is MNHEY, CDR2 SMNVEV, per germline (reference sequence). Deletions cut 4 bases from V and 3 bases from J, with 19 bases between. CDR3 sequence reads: CASSWSRISKNYEQYF. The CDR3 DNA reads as TGTGCCAGCAGTTGGTCGCGGATCTCCAAAAACTACGAGCAGTACTTC.

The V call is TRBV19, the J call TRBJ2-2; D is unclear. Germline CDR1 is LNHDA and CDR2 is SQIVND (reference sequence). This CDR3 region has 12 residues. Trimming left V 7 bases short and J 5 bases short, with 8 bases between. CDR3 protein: CASTPLTGELFF. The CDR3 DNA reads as TGTGCCAGTACCCCTTTGACCGGGGAGCTGTTTTTT. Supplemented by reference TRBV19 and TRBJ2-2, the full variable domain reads DGGITQSPKYLFRKEGQNVTLSCEQNLNHDAMYWYRQDPGQGLRLIYYSQIVNDFQKGDIAEGYSVSREKKESFPLTVTSAQKNPTAFYLCASTPLTGELFFGEGSRLTVL.

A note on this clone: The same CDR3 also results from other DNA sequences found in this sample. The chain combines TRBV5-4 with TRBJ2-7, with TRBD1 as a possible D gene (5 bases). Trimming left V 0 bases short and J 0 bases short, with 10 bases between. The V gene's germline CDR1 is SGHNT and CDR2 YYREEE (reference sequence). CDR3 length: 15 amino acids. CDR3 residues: CASSLGQGLSYEQYF. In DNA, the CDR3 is TGTGCCAGCAGCTTGGGCCAGGGCCTCTCCTACGAGCAGTACTTC.

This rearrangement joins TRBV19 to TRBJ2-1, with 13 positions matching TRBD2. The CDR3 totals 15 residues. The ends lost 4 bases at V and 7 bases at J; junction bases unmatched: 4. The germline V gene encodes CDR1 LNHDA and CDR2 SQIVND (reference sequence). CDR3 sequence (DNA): TGTGCCAGTAGTAGACTAGCGGGAGGATTAAATGAGCAGTTCTTC. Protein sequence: CASSRLAGGLNEQFF.

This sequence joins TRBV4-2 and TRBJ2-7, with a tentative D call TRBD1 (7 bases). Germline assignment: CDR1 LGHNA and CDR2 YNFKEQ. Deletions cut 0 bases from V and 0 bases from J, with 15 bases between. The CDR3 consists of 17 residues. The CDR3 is CASSQDRRQGGSYEQYF. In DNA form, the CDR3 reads TGTGCCAGCAGCCAAGATCGACGGCAGGGGGGCTCCTACGAGCAGTACTTC.

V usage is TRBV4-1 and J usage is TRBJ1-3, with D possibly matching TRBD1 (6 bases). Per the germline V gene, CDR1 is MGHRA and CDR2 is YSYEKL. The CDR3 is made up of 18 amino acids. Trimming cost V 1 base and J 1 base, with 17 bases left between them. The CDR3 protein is CASSQGGQWQASGNTIYF. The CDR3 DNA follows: TGCGCCAGCAGCCAAGGCGGACAGTGGCAGGCTTCTGGAAACACCATATATTTT.

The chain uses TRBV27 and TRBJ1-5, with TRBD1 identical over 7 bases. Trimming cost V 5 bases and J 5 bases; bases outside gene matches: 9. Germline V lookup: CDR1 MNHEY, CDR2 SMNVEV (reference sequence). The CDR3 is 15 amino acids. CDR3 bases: TGTGCCAGCAGTGTGACAGGGATGCAGGATCAGCCCCAGCATTTT. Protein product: CASSVTGMQDQPQHF.

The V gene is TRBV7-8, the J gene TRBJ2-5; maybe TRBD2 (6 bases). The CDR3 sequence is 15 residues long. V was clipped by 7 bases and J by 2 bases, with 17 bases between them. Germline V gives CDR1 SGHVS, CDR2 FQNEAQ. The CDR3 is CASNYQRGSQETQYF. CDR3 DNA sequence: TGTGCCAGCAACTATCAACGGGGGTCGCAAGAGACCCAGTACTTC. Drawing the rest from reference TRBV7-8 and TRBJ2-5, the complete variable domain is GAGVSQSPRYKVAKRGQDVALRCDPISGHVSLFWYQQALGQGPEFLTYFQNEAQLDKSGLPSDRFFAERPEGSVSTLKIQRTQQEDSAVYLCASNYQRGSQETQYFGPGTRLLVL.

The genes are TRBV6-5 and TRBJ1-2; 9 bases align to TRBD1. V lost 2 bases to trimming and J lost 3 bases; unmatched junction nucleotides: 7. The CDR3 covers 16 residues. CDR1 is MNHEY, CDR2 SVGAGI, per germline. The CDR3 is CASSYAGTGNHYGYTF. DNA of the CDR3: TGTGCCAGCAGTTACGCGGGGACAGGGAACCACTATGGCTACACCTTC.

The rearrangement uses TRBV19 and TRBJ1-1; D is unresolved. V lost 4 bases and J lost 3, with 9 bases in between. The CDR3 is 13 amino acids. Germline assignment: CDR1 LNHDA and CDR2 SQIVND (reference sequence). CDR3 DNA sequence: TGTGCCAGTAGTAGTACGAGAGACACTGAAGCTTTCTTT. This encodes CASSSTRDTEAFF. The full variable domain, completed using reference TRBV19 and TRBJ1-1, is DGGITQSPKYLFRKEGQNVTLSCEQNLNHDAMYWYRQDPGQGLRLIYYSQIVNDFQKGDIAEGYSVSREKKESFPLTVTSAQKNPTAFYLCASSSTRDTEAFFGQGTRLTVV.

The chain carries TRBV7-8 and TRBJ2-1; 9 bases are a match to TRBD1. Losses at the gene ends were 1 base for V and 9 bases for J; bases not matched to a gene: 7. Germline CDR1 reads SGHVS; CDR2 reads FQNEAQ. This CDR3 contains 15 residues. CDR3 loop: CASSLGGQGGSEQFF. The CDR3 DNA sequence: TGTGCCAGCAGCTTAGGGGGACAGGGTGGCAGTGAGCAGTTCTTC.

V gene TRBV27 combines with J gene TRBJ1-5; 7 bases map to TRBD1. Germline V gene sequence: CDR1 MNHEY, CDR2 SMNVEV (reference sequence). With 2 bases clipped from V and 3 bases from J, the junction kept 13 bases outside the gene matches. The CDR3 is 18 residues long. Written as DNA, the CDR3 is TGTGCCAGCAGTTTAGTACCACCCTCCGGACAGGACAATCAGCCCCAGCATTTT. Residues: CASSLVPPSGQDNQPQHF.